One and the same sample provided the 11 T cell receptor beta chains below, sequenced in a study of blood T cell repertoires in COVID-19. The protocol was immunoSEQ multiplex PCR, while the TCRdb copy is restricted to in-frame clones and leaves out a portion. The repertoire holds 65,000 to 80,000 clones, with approximately 89% as singletons. The sequenced material came from peripheral blood. The receptors derive from a man aged 50-60 years with active COVID-19.

CDR3 coding DNA: TGTGCCAGCAGCCGAGGGGAAAAACTGTTTTTT. As protein: CASSRGEKLFF. V and J are TRBV5-6 and TRBJ1-4; D gene ambiguous. V was shortened by 4 bases and J by 8 bases, with 6 bases between the two germline ends. Germline V gene sequence: CDR1 SGHDT, CDR2 YYEEEE. This CDR3 is built from 11 residues.

The CDR3 coding sequence is TGTGCCAGCAGGGGACAGTTTGATGAAGCTTTCTTT. The encoded protein is CASRGQFDEAFF. The chain joins TRBV6-5 to TRBJ1-1; TRBD1 matches 7 bases. This CDR3 comprises 12 residues. V lost 6 bases, J lost 7 bases, and 5 bases stayed unmatched. CDR1 MNHEY and CDR2 SVGAGI come from the germline V gene.

The chain links TRBV11-2 to TRBJ2-7; TRBD1 matches at 9 bases. In germline, CDR1 is SGHAT, CDR2 FQNNGV. V trimming: 1 base; J trimming: 6 bases; junction bases outside the gene matches: 4. This CDR3 is built from 14 residues. The CDR3 spells CASSLGDRAGEQYF. The CDR3 DNA reads as TGTGCCAGCAGCTTAGGGGACAGGGCTGGCGAGCAGTACTTC.

The chain carries TRBV15 and TRBJ2-3; D perhaps matches TRBD2 (5 bases). V was trimmed by 0 bases and J by 4 bases, leaving 5 bases between them. This CDR3 is 13 amino acids long. Germline V lookup: CDR1 LNHNV, CDR2 YYDKDF (reference sequence). The CDR3 nucleotides are TGTGCCACCAGCAGAGACGGGGCAGATACGCAGTATTTT. Its translation is CATSRDGADTQYF.

This rearrangement joins TRBV28 to TRBJ1-1; 8 bases fit TRBD1. CDR1 is MDHEN and CDR2 is SYDVKM in the germline V gene. The CDR3 length is 16 residues. Trimming took 1 base from V and 3 from J; bases not matched to a gene: 7. CDR3 bases: TGTGCCAGCAGTTTATCCTCAGGGGGCTGGGACACTGAAGCTTTCTTT. Protein sequence: CASSLSSGGWDTEAFF.

In this sample, this clone turned up a few times. The chain combines TRBV5-1 with TRBJ2-1, with D tentatively TRBD1 (6 bases). Germline lookup yields CDR1 SGHRS and CDR2 YFSETQ. Trimming left V 5 bases short and J 7 bases short, with 13 bases between. The CDR3 runs to 13 residues. The CDR3 sequence: CASRATGNNEQFF. CDR3 coding DNA: TGCGCCAGCAGAGCTACAGGGAATAATGAGCAGTTCTTC.

J is TRBJ1-5 and V is TRBV5-6; no reliable D call. The ends were cut back, 4 bases at V and 2 bases at J, with 13 bases in the middle. The CDR3 has 15 amino acids. CDR1 is SGHDT, CDR2 YYEEEE, per germline. DNA for the CDR3: TGTGCCAGCAGCCCCGCGAGGAAAGGCAATCAGCCCCAGCATTTT. Translation: CASSPARKGNQPQHF. The variable domain in full, completed from reference TRBV5-6 and TRBJ1-5, reads DAGVTQSPTHLIKTRGQQVTLRCSPKSGHDTVSWYQQALGQGPQFIFQYYEEEERQRGNFPDRFSGHQFPNYSSELNVNALLLGDSALYLCASSPARKGNQPQHFGDGTRLSIL.

This chain links TRBV4-2 with TRBJ2-3; no firm D call. Germline V gives CDR1 LGHNA, CDR2 YNFKEQ. V shed 6 bases and J shed 6 bases, with 10 bases lying between them. The CDR3 consists of 12 residues. This CDR3 reads CASRYGRDTQYF. Written as DNA, the CDR3 is TGTGCCAGCAGATATGGGCGTGATACGCAGTATTTT.

This rearrangement joins TRBV28 to TRBJ1-1; 9 bases align to TRBD1. The germline gives CDR1 MDHEN, CDR2 SYDVKM. With 5 bases clipped from V and 1 base from J, the junction kept 5 bases outside the gene matches. The CDR3 loop spans 15 amino acids. CDR3 sequence reads: CASSPQGQGNTEAFF. CDR3 bases: TGTGCCAGCAGTCCCCAGGGACAGGGGAACACTGAAGCTTTCTTT. Together with reference TRBV28 and TRBJ1-1, the CDR3 gives the full variable domain: DVKVTQSSRYLVKRTGEKVFLECVQDMDHENMFWYRQDPGLGLRLIYFSYDVKMKEKGDIPEGYSVSREKKERFSLILESASTNQTSMYLCASSPQGQGNTEAFFGQGTRLTVV.

The table lists this clone with a count of one. The chain carries TRBV28 and TRBJ2-7; TRBD2 aligns across 12 bases. Trimming at V came to 7 bases and at J to 0 bases, leaving 7 bases not matched to a gene. CDR1 and CDR2 from the germline V gene are MDHEN and SYDVKM. This CDR3 is built from 16 residues. The CDR3 spells CASNLSTSGGSYEQYF. CDR3 nucleotide sequence: TGTGCCAGCAACCTATCGACTAGCGGGGGCTCCTACGAGCAGTACTTC.

This clone was seen a handful of times. This chain connects TRBV28 to TRBJ2-5; 7 bases line up with TRBD1. This CDR3 is built from 14 residues. The V and J ends lost 5 bases and 9 bases, in that order; junction bases with no gene match: 12. Germline V lookup: CDR1 MDHEN, CDR2 SYDVKM. CDR3 in amino acids: CASSALMRGGPQYF. The CDR3 nucleotides are TGTGCCAGCAGTGCCTTGATGAGAGGGGGCCCCCAGTACTTC.